Following are 14 T cell receptor beta chains from one sample sequenced in a study of multiple sclerosis patients with progressive multifocal leukoencephalopathy. Time point in this sample: before natalizumab initiation. Assay used: immunoSEQ multiplex PCR; TCRdb lists only in-frame clones, some missing. The sample records about 30,000 clones, 92% being singletons. Sequencing was performed on PBMCs. These receptors originate from a man under 40 with multiple sclerosis.

V usage is TRBV6-1 and J usage is TRBJ1-2; D gene ambiguous. V gave up 0 bases and J gave up 6 bases, with 14 bases separating them. The V gene's germline CDR1 is MNHNS and CDR2 SASEGT. CDR3 length equals 15 residues. CDR3 DNA sequence: TGTGCCAGCAGTGAAGCCCCCCTCGGAGCAGATGGCTACACCTTC. Amino acid sequence: CASSEAPLGADGYTF.

The CDR3 reads CASSEKGTGELFF. CDR3 DNA sequence: TGTGCCAGCAGTGAAAAGGGGACCGGGGAGCTGTTTTTT. This rearrangement joins TRBV25-1 to TRBJ2-2, with TRBD1 as a possible D gene (5 bases). The CDR3 sequence is 13 residues long. CDR1 and CDR2 from the germline V gene are MGHDK and SYGVNS. V lost 2 bases and J lost 5, with 6 bases in between.

The CDR3 loop is CASSPFREAEAFF. The DNA for the CDR3 is TGTGCCAGCAGCCCTTTCAGGGAAGCTGAAGCTTTCTTT. V usage is TRBV7-2 and J usage is TRBJ1-1, with D possibly matching TRBD1 (5 bases). V was cut by 5 bases and J by 6 bases, with 13 bases left in between. CDR1 SGHTA and CDR2 FQGNSA come from the germline V gene. The CDR3 loop spans 13 amino acids. The complete variable domain, with remaining parts taken from reference TRBV7-2 and TRBJ1-1, reads GAGVSQSPSNKVTEKGKDVELRCDPISGHTALYWYRQSLGQGLEFLIYFQGNSAPDKSGLPSDRFSAERTGGSVSTLTIQRTQQEDSAVYLCASSPFREAEAFFGQGTRLTVV.

The genes are TRBV9 and TRBJ2-1; 10 bases align to TRBD2. CDR3 length: 16 amino acids. Germline assignment: CDR1 SGDLS and CDR2 YYNGEE. Trimming removed 4 bases from V and 10 bases from J; junction bases left unmatched: 14. CDR3 region: CASSSPLAGVTREQFF. CDR3 in DNA: TGTGCCAGCAGCTCGCCTCTAGCGGGAGTGACTAGGGAGCAGTTCTTC.

The chain recombines TRBV27 with TRBJ2-5; TRBD2 might be the D (6 bases). The CDR3 extends over 16 amino acids. Germline V lookup: CDR1 MNHEY, CDR2 SMNVEV (reference sequence). V was trimmed by 4 bases and J by 2 bases, leaving 17 bases between them. The CDR3 DNA follows: TGTGCCAGCAGTTCCCTCCCACTAGCAGGGCAAGAGACCCAGTACTTC. Protein sequence: CASSSLPLAGQETQYF.

Comments on this clone: A junction boundary mismatches the germline segment, possibly from a read error. The V call is TRBV7-9, the J call TRBJ1-1; the match to TRBD1 covers 7 bases. The CDR3 covers 12 residues. Per germline, CDR1 SEHNR and CDR2 FQNEAQ (reference sequence). The CDR3 reads CASSLGSNRGIF. DNA for the CDR3: TGTGCCAGCAGCTTAGGCTCTAACAGGGGTATCTTT.

This chain uses TRBV4-2 with TRBJ1-5, with D maybe TRBD1 (5 bases). Trimming pared 4 bases from V and 8 bases from J, leaving 18 bases between. Germline V CDR1 and CDR2: LGHNA, YNFKEQ. The length of the CDR3 is 15 residues. The chain's CDR3 is CASSPREGSGEPQHF. The CDR3 nucleotides are TGTGCCAGCAGCCCCCGTGAGGGATCGGGGGAGCCCCAGCATTTT.

The J gene is TRBJ2-2, the V gene TRBV18; tentatively, D is TRBD2 (6 bases). The CDR3 is made up of 17 amino acids. Between the trimmed V and J ends, which lost 2 bases and 1 base, there was a span of 14 bases. Germline CDR1 and CDR2: KGHSH and LQKENI. The CDR3 loop reads CASSPGLVGGNTGELFF. The CDR3 region has the DNA TGTGCCAGCTCACCAGGACTTGTGGGAGGGAACACCGGGGAGCTGTTTTTT.

The chain joins TRBV6-1 to TRBJ1-4; unclear D gene. Trimming shortened V by 4 bases and J by 0 bases, and 15 bases separated the two germline ends. The germline gives CDR1 MNHNS, CDR2 SASEGT. The CDR3 length is 17 residues. The CDR3 protein is CASSARLQISTNEKLFF. For the CDR3, the DNA is TGTGCCAGCAGTGCGAGACTACAGATTTCAACTAATGAAAAACTGTTTTTT.

The chain employs TRBV27 and TRBJ2-5; 7 bases are a match to TRBD1. The CDR3 totals 13 residues. Germline loops: CDR1 MNHEY, CDR2 SMNVEV (reference sequence). V was clipped by 6 bases and J by 0 bases; unmatched bases: 1. CDR3 loop: CASRDRDQETQYF. CDR3 bases: TGTGCCAGCAGAGACAGGGACCAAGAGACCCAGTACTTC.

This chain uses TRBV7-2 with TRBJ1-4; D is possibly TRBD1 (6 bases). The CDR3 runs 17 residues. CDR1 is SGHTA, CDR2 FQGNSA, per germline. Trimming stripped 5 bases from V and 4 bases from J, with 20 bases between. The CDR3 spells CASSPTSRGVINEKLFF. As DNA, the CDR3 is TGTGCCAGCAGCCCAACTAGTAGGGGGGTCATTAATGAAAAACTGTTTTTT.

The chain couples TRBV7-2 to TRBJ1-6; D unclear. This CDR3 is 13 amino acids long. Between the trimmed V and J ends, which lost 8 bases and 5 bases, there was a span of 10 bases. The germline V gene encodes CDR1 SGHTA and CDR2 FQGNSA. This CDR3 reads CASSRNNNSPLHF. Written as DNA, the CDR3 is TGTGCCAGCTCGAGGAACAATAATTCACCCCTCCACTTT.

This chain uses TRBV6-4 with TRBJ1-2, with TRBD1 matching 8 bases. Trimming at V came to 2 bases and at J to 9 bases, leaving 5 bases not matched to a gene. The CDR3 consists of 13 residues. Germline V gene sequence: CDR1 MRHNA, CDR2 SNTAGT. The CDR3 is CASSDRTGTSYTF. CDR3 DNA sequence: TGTGCCAGCAGTGACCGGACAGGGACGAGCTACACCTTC.

The chain joins TRBV19 to TRBJ1-2; 9 positions agree with TRBD1. Looked up from germline, CDR1 is LNHDA and CDR2 is SQIVND (reference sequence). The length of the CDR3 is 14 residues. Trimming took 7 bases from V and 0 from J; bases not matched to a gene: 3. CDR3 residues: CASKDRGANYGYTF. In DNA, the CDR3 is TGTGCCAGTAAGGACAGGGGAGCTAACTATGGCTACACCTTC.